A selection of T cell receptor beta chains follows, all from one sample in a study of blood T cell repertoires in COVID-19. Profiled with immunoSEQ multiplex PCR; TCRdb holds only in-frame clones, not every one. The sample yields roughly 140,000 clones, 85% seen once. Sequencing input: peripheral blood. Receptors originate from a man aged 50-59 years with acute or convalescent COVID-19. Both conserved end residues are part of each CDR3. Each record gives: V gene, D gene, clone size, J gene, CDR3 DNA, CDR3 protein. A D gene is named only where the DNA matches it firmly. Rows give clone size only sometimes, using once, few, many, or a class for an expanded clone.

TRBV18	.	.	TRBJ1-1	TGTGCCAGCTCAACCCGGACAGAGGATCCTGGGGCTTTCTTT	CASSTRTEDPGAFF
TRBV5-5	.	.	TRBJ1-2	TGTGCCAGCAGCTTGGACGGGAACTATGGCTACACCTTC	CASSLDGNYGYTF
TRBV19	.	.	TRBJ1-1	TGTGCCAGTAGCGCACAGGGTGGCGCTGAAGCTTTCTTT	CASSAQGGAEAFF
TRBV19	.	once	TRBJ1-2	TGTGCCAGTAGTATTTCCGGGGCCGGGGGAGGCGGCACCTTC	CASSISGAGGGGTF
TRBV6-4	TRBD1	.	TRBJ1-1	TGTGCCAGCAGTGGCCGACAGGGGGCGCCGCGGGGGACTGAAGCTTTCTTT	CASSGRQGAPRGTEAFF
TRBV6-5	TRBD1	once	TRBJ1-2	TGTGCCAGCAGCCCCAACAGGGGTGGCTACACCTTC	CASSPNRGGYTF
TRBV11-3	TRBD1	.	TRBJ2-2	TGTGCCAGCAGCTTAGCGTCGACAGGGGGGAAAACCGGGGAGCTGTTTTTT	CASSLASTGGKTGELFF
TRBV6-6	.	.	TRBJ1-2	TGTGCCAGCAGTTACGACCGGGGGTACTATGGCTACACCTTC	CASSYDRGYYGYTF
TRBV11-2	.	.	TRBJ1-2	TGTGCCAGCAGTCATCGCACCCCCCCGCCGGCGGGAGGCTACACCTTC	CASSHRTPPPAGGYTF
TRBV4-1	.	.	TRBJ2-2	TGCGCCAGCAGCCAAGCCATATCGGGAAGGACCGGGGAGCTGTTTTTT	CASSQAISGRTGELFF
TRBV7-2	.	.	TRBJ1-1	TGTGCCAGCAGCTTATGGCTGTCGGGTGGCACTGAAGCTTTCTTT	CASSLWLSGGTEAFF
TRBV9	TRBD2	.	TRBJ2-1	TGTGCCAGCAACAGACTAGCGGGGGGGCTCAATGAGCAGTTCTTC	CASNRLAGGLNEQFF
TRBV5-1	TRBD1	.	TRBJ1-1	TGCGCCAGCAGCTTCTTAGGGGGCGCGGGAATGAACACTGAAGCTTTCTTT	CASSFLGGAGMNTEAFF
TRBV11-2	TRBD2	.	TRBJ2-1	TGTGCCAGCAGACGACTAGCGGGAAGGAGGCAGTTCTTC	CASRRLAGRRQFF
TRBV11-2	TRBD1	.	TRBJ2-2	TGTGCCAGCAGCTTATTCGGACAGGGGGCTGGGACCGGGGAGCTGTTTTTT	CASSLFGQGAGTGELFF
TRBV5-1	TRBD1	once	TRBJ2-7	TGCGCCAGCAGCTTGGCCTGGGGACAGGCGTTTTCTCAATCCTACGAGCAGTACTTC	CASSLAWGQAFSQSYEQYF
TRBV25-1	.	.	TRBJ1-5	TGTGCCAGCAGTGAACGGGACAATCAGCCCCAGCATTTT	CASSERDNQPQHF
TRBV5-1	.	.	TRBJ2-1	TGCGCCAGCAGCTTGGAGCATAATTACAATGAGCAGTTCTTC	CASSLEHNYNEQFF
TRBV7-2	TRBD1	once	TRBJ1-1	TGTGCCAGTATCCAAACCGGGACAGGGGTGATTGAAGCTTTCTTT	CASIQTGTGVIEAFF
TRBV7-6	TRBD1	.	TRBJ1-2	TGTGCCAGCAGCTTCGGGACAGGGGACTATGGCTACACCTTC	CASSFGTGDYGYTF
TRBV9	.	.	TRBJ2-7	TGTGCCAGCAGCCAGACACTCCGGGACTCCAGGCAGTACTTC	CASSQTLRDSRQYF
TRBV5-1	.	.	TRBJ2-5	TGCGCCAGCAGCTTGGGCGGGGAGTATCTCGTCCAAGAGACCCAGTACTTC	CASSLGGEYLVQETQYF
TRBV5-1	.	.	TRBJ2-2	TGCGCCAGCAGCTCAAGACTATCAAACACCGGGGAGCTGTTTTTT	CASSSRLSNTGELFF
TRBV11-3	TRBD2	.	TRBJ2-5	TGTGCCAGCAGCCGGGGGGATCGAAACCAAGAGACCCAGTACTTC	CASSRGDRNQETQYF
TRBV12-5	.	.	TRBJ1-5	TGTGCTAGTGTTGTACAGGGTGGCAATCAGCCCCAGCATTTT	CASVVQGGNQPQHF
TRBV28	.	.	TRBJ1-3	TGTGCCAGCAGTAACAGGGACACCATATATTTT	CASSNRDTIYF
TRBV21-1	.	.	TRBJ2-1	TGTGCCAGCAGCAAACGACGGGACAGGGGAGGTTGTGAGCAGTTCTTC	CASSKRRDRGGCEQFF
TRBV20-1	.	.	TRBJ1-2	TGCAGTGCTAGAGATTGGGCATCGTACACCTTC	CSARDWASYTF
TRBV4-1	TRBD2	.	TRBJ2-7	TGCGCCACCGCCTCAGCGGGAGGATCCTACGAGCAGTACTTC	CATASAGGSYEQYF
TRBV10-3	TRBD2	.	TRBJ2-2	TGTGCCATCAGTGCCGGGACTAGGCTGACCGGGGAGCTGTTTTTT	CAISAGTRLTGELFF
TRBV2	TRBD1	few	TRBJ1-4	TGTGCCAGCAGCCGGGACAGCAATGAAAAACTGTTTTTT	CASSRDSNEKLFF
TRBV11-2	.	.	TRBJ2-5	TGTGCCAGCAGCGAGGGACTTCTCCAAGAGACCCAGTACTTC	CASSEGLLQETQYF
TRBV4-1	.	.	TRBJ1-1	TGCGCCAGCAGCCAAAACCGGGCCGGGGGGATTACTGAAGCTTTCTTT	CASSQNRAGGITEAFF
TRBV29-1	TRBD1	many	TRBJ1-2	TGCAGCGTGACCGGGACAGGGGGCGCGGGTCGGGGCTACACCTTC	CSVTGTGGAGRGYTF
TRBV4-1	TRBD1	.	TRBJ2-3	TGCGCCAGCAGCCAGACAGGGGGCACAACAGATACGCAGTATTTT	CASSQTGGTTDTQYF
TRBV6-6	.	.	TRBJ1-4	TGTGCCAGCAGTTACAGGGGCGCAACTAATGAAAAACTGTTTTTT	CASSYRGATNEKLFF
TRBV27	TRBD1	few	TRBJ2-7	TGTGCCAGCCGGACAGGGTGGGACGAGCAGTACTTC	CASRTGWDEQYF
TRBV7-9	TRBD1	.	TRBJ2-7	TGTGCCAGCAGCATGTACCGGGGACAGGGGCCCTACGAGCAGTACTTC	CASSMYRGQGPYEQYF
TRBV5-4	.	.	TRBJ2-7	TGTGCCAGCAGCTTGGGAACAGGGTCGTCCTACGAGCAGTACTTC	CASSLGTGSSYEQYF
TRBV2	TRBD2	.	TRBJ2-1	TGTGCCAGCAGCGTGGGACTAGCGGTTTATTCCTACAATGAGCAGTTCTTC	CASSVGLAVYSYNEQFF
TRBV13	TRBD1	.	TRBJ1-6	TGTGCCAGCAGCCGTACAGGGGCGGATTCACCCCTCCACTTT	CASSRTGADSPLHF
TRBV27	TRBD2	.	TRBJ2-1	TGTGCCAGCAGCTGGGGGACTAGCGGGGGGCTCTCCTACAATGAGCAGTTCTTC	CASSWGTSGGLSYNEQFF
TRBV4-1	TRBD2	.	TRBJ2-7	TGCGCCAGCAGCCAAGTCACTAGCGGGAGACCCTACGAGCAGTACTTC	CASSQVTSGRPYEQYF
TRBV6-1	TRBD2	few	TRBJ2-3	TGTGCCAGCAGTGAAAAGGCGGGAGGGCCAGTCCCGCAGTATTTT	CASSEKAGGPVPQYF
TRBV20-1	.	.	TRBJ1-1	TGCAGTGCTCCACAGGACACTGAAGCTTTCTTT	CSAPQDTEAFF